These 21 T cell receptor beta chains were all obtained from the same sample, sequenced in a study of cytomegalovirus exposure and HLA in healthy donors. PCR used 60 Vbeta primers and 13 Jbeta primers. Sequencing was performed with immunoSEQ multiplex PCR; in TCRdb, only in-frame clones are kept and a portion is missing. The sample has 150,000 to 200,000 clones, around 80% seen once. The sequenced sample was PBMCs. The receptors were gathered from a man aged 18 to 35 in good health and CMV-seronegative.

The chain couples TRBV2 to TRBJ2-5, with 7 bases matching TRBD2. The CDR3 totals 13 residues. With V trimmed by 6 bases and J by 4 bases, 5 bases remained unmatched. Germline values: CDR1 SNHLY, CDR2 FYNNEI. The CDR3 DNA reads as TGTGCCAGCAGACTAGCGCCGTCAGAGACCCAGTACTTC. This sequence encodes CASRLAPSETQYF. Full variable domain (outside the CDR3, taken from reference TRBV2 and TRBJ2-5): EPEVTQTPSHQVTQMGQEVILRCVPISNHLYFYWYRQILGQKVEFLVSFYNNEISEKSEIFDDQFSVERPDGSNFTLKIRSTKLEDSAMYFCASRLAPSETQYFGPGTRLLVL.

This rearrangement joins TRBV5-5 to TRBJ2-3, with a weak D call TRBD1 (5 bases). Germline V lookup: CDR1 SGHKS, CDR2 YYEKEE (reference sequence). This CDR3 is built from 13 residues. The V and J ends lost 3 bases and 3 bases respectively, with 8 bases between them. The CDR3: CASSSRATDTQYF. In nucleotides, the CDR3 is TGTGCCAGCAGCTCCAGGGCGACAGATACGCAGTATTTT.

As regards this clone: The sample holds other DNA sequences that translate to the same CDR3. The chain uses TRBV28 and TRBJ1-6, with D possibly being TRBD1 (5 bases). With 10 bases removed from V and 3 bases from J, the gap between germline ends came to 10 bases. The CDR3 loop spans 13 amino acids. Germline V gives CDR1 MDHEN, CDR2 SYDVKM. DNA for the CDR3: TGTGCCACCCAAAGGGGCTATAATTCACCCCTCCACTTT. Translating it yields CATQRGYNSPLHF. The full variable domain, with the rest looked up from reference TRBV28 and TRBJ1-6, is DVKVTQSSRYLVKRTGEKVFLECVQDMDHENMFWYRQDPGLGLRLIYFSYDVKMKEKGDIPEGYSVSREKKERFSLILESASTNQTSMYLCATQRGYNSPLHFGNGTRLTVT.

This clone appeared a few times. The chain couples TRBV7-9 to TRBJ1-2, with 12 bases aligning to TRBD1. CDR3 size: 14 residues. CDR1 and CDR2 (germline): SEHNR, FQNEAQ (reference sequence). The V segment lost 5 bases and the J segment 8 bases; nucleotides outside the gene matches: 6. CDR3 in amino acids: CASSRGQGARGYTF. The CDR3 nucleotides are TGTGCCAGCAGCCGGGGACAGGGGGCGCGAGGCTACACCTTC. Combining the CDR3 with reference TRBV7-9 and TRBJ1-2 gives the whole variable domain DTGVSQNPRHKITKRGQNVTFRCDPISEHNRLYWYRQTLGQGPEFLTYFQNEAQLEKSRLLSDRFSAERPKGSFSTLEIQRTEQGDSAMYLCASSRGQGARGYTFGSGTRLTVV.

The J gene is TRBJ2-5, the V gene TRBV30; the D is unclear. The CDR3 has 13 residues. V was cut by 0 bases and J by 6 bases, with 11 bases left in between. Germline assignment: CDR1 GTSNPN and CDR2 SVGIG (reference sequence). The chain's CDR3 is CAWSVSLYKTQYF. The CDR3 DNA follows: TGTGCCTGGAGTGTAAGCCTCTATAAGACCCAGTACTTC.

The sample holds a few counts of this clone. This chain uses TRBV15 with TRBJ2-3; possible D gene TRBD1, 7 bases. The CDR3 totals 16 residues. Per the germline V gene, CDR1 is LNHNV and CDR2 is YYDKDF (reference sequence). Trimming cost V 4 bases and J 2 bases, with 16 bases left between them. The CDR3 reads CATSTATRGATDTQYF. The CDR3 nucleotides are TGTGCCACCAGCACCGCAACCAGGGGGGCCACAGATACGCAGTATTTT.

The J gene is TRBJ1-5, the V gene TRBV19, with D uncertain. Germline V gene sequence: CDR1 LNHDA, CDR2 SQIVND (reference sequence). The CDR3 has 14 residues. Trimming took 8 bases from V and 1 from J, leaving 12 bases between them. CDR3 sequence (DNA): TGTGCCAGTCAAGCGGGAATAAGCAATCAGCCCCAGCATTTT. Amino acids: CASQAGISNQPQHF.

The chain carries TRBV11-3 and TRBJ2-3; 13 nucleotides align to TRBD2. The CDR3 extends over 19 amino acids. The V segment lost 5 bases and the J segment 0 bases; nucleotides outside the gene matches: 11. The germline gives CDR1 SGHNT, CDR2 YENEEA. This chain's CDR3 is CASSPAGTSGIPSTDTQYF. In nucleotides, the CDR3 is TGTGCCAGCAGCCCTGCGGGGACTAGCGGGATACCTAGCACAGATACGCAGTATTTT.

The rearrangement links TRBV2 to TRBJ2-7; tentative D call: TRBD1 (6 bases). CDR3 size: 13 residues. V was cut by 1 base and J by 3 bases, with 7 bases left in between. The V gene's germline CDR1 is SNHLY and CDR2 FYNNEI. CDR3 sequence (DNA): TGTGCCAGCAGTGAAGAGGGGGTCTACGAGCAGTACTTC. Translating it yields CASSEEGVYEQYF.

The chain recombines TRBV5-6 with TRBJ2-7; 8 nucleotides match TRBD1. The germline gives CDR1 SGHDT, CDR2 YYEEEE. The V gene end was trimmed by 0 bases and the J gene end by 6 bases; junction bases not matched to a gene: 8. This CDR3 region has 15 residues. CDR3 DNA: TGTGCCAGCAGCTTGGGACAGGGGCCCCCGGGCGAGCAGTACTTC. It is translated as CASSLGQGPPGEQYF.

The chain carries TRBV6-5 and TRBJ2-1; 7 nucleotides align to TRBD2. CDR3 length equals 14 residues. V shed 6 bases, J shed 0 bases, and the junction held 2 bases outside the gene matches. Germline V lookup: CDR1 MNHEY, CDR2 SVGAGI. For the CDR3, the DNA is TGTGCCAGCAGGGGGGGGGACTCCTACAATGAGCAGTTCTTC. Protein: CASRGGDSYNEQFF.

With respect to this clone: The junction and the germline gene differ at one end; a read error may be behind it. The chain combines TRBV6-5 with TRBJ1-2, with 7 nucleotides matching TRBD1. This CDR3 has 15 residues. Germline loops: CDR1 MNHEY, CDR2 SVGAGI. CDR3: CASSNSGGGNSGYTF. The CDR3 bases are TGTGCCAGCAGTAACTCAGGGGGGGGGAATTCAGGCTACACCTTC.

The chain couples TRBV7-2 to TRBJ2-3; 10 bases agree with TRBD1. The V gene's germline CDR1 is SGHTA and CDR2 FQGNSA. The CDR3 totals 17 residues. Trimming removed 5 bases from V and 0 bases from J; junction bases left unmatched: 8. CDR3 DNA: TGTGCCAGCAGCCCCCGGACAGGGGGGATTAGCACAGATACGCAGTATTTT. Its protein is CASSPRTGGISTDTQYF. Full variable domain (outside the CDR3, taken from reference TRBV7-2 and TRBJ2-3): GAGVSQSPSNKVTEKGKDVELRCDPISGHTALYWYRQSLGQGLEFLIYFQGNSAPDKSGLPSDRFSAERTGGSVSTLTIQRTQQEDSAVYLCASSPRTGGISTDTQYFGPGTRLTVL.

The rearrangement joins TRBV5-4 to TRBJ2-2; 11 positions agree with TRBD2. V lost 5 bases to trimming and J lost 4 bases; unmatched junction nucleotides: 7. The CDR3 spans 16 residues. Germline V lookup: CDR1 SGHNT, CDR2 YYREEE (reference sequence). The CDR3 sequence: CASRETSGSATGELFF. The CDR3 DNA follows: TGTGCCAGCAGGGAAACTAGCGGGAGCGCCACCGGGGAGCTGTTTTTT.

The genes are TRBV7-9 and TRBJ1-1, with D maybe TRBD1 (6 bases). Between the trimmed V and J ends, which lost 1 base and 2 bases, there was a span of 11 bases. Germline V gene data show CDR1 as SEHNR and CDR2 as FQNEAQ (reference sequence). CDR3 length equals 15 residues. The CDR3 sequence: CASSLEGVENTEAFF. Here the CDR3 DNA reads TGTGCCAGCAGCTTAGAGGGGGTGGAAAACACTGAAGCTTTCTTT.

This chain links TRBV10-3 with TRBJ1-6; possible D gene TRBD1, 5 bases. The V end was cut by 2 bases, the J end by 9 bases, with 11 bases between. Germline CDR1 and CDR2: ENHRY and SYGVKD. The CDR3 extends over 14 amino acids. CDR3 in amino acids: CAISEGPRGSPLHF. DNA of the CDR3: TGTGCCATCAGTGAGGGGCCTAGGGGTTCACCCCTCCACTTT.

This clone was seen just once. The chain recombines TRBV4-1 with TRBJ1-3; D call uncertain. Germline-derived CDR1 and CDR2 are MGHRA and YSYEKL. The CDR3 totals 15 residues. Trimming stripped 1 base from V and 0 bases from J, with 7 bases between. CDR3 DNA sequence: TGCGCCAGCAGCCAAGGTTTGCGCTCTGGAAACACCATATATTTT. Translating gives CASSQGLRSGNTIYF.

The chain joins TRBV14 to TRBJ1-2; D is unclear. V shed 0 bases and J shed 8 bases, with 13 bases lying between them. CDR1 is SGHDN and CDR2 is FVKESK in the germline V gene. The CDR3 extends over 14 amino acids. The CDR3 nucleotides read TGTGCCAGCAGCCAAGATTGGAGGTATGGAGGCTACACCTTC. This sequence encodes CASSQDWRYGGYTF. The full variable domain, rest sourced from reference TRBV14 and TRBJ1-2, is EAGVTQFPSHSVIEKGQTVTLRCDPISGHDNLYWYRRVMGKEIKFLLHFVKESKQDESGMPNNRFLAERTGGTYSTLKVQPAELEDSGVYFCASSQDWRYGGYTFGSGTRLTVV.

This chain uses TRBV6-4 with TRBJ2-7; the D gene is possibly TRBD2 (5 bases). The V end lost 5 bases, the J end lost 3 bases, and 11 bases lay between the germline ends. CDR3 length: 13 amino acids. Looked up from germline, CDR1 is MRHNA and CDR2 is SNTAGT. The CDR3 here is CASSYGEGYEQYF. CDR3 nucleotide sequence: TGTGCCAGCAGTTACGGAGAGGGCTACGAGCAGTACTTC.

The genes are TRBV2 and TRBJ2-7, with D possibly matching TRBD2 (6 bases). CDR1 is SNHLY, CDR2 FYNNEI, per germline. The length of the CDR3 is 14 residues. The V end was cut by 2 bases, the J end by 0 bases, with 8 bases between. The CDR3 loop reads CASSERESSYEQYF. In DNA form, the CDR3 reads TGTGCCAGCAGTGAACGGGAGAGCTCCTACGAGCAGTACTTC.

The rearrangement joins TRBV28 to TRBJ1-4, with 7 nucleotides matching TRBD1. J lost 4 bases, V lost 7 bases, and 15 bases had no gene match. This CDR3 comprises 17 residues. Germline lookup yields CDR1 MDHEN and CDR2 SYDVKM. The CDR3 DNA is TGTGCCAGCAAGCGGAACAAAGGGACAGCGCTTAATGAAAAACTGTTTTTT. As protein: CASKRNKGTALNEKLFF.